A single sample is the source of the 8 T cell receptor beta chains below, sequenced in a study of T cells in Graves' hyperthyroidism and ophthalmopathy. Template material for amplifying TCR beta CDR3 regions consisted of RNA transcripts. Researchers ran a first-round RT-PCR on the TCR CDR3 using the HTBI primer set. TCRdb called the multiplex PCR reads again in MiXCR, with one record for every CDR3 protein. Seen here are 650,000 to 850,000 distinct CDR3 sequences, around 20% observed once, and the top ten hold approximately 15%. Source material: blood. The origin of the receptors is a woman in her 50s with Graves' hyperthyroidism that later progressed to Graves' ophthalmopathy.

This clonotype was recorded a few times. This sequence joins TRBV20-1 and TRBJ1-6; D may be TRBD1 (6 bases). The CDR3 is 14 residues long. Per the germline V gene, CDR1 is DFQATT and CDR2 is SNEGSKA (reference sequence). V shed 5 bases and J shed 8 bases, with 16 bases lying between them. The CDR3, as DNA: TGCAGTGCTGCCCGGGACACCGAGTATTCACCCCTCCACTTT. Amino acid sequence: CSAARDTEYSPLHF.

Concerning this clonotype: Without the conserved terminal phenylalanine or tryptophan, this CDR3 likely stems from a read error. The chain is built from TRBV5-8 and TRBJ2-2; D unclear. The CDR3 runs 12 residues. Germline values: CDR1 SGHTS, CDR2 YDEGEE. Between the trimmed V and J ends, which lost 5 bases and 1 base, there was a span of 3 bases. This chain's CDR3 is CASRGNTGELFL. In DNA form, the CDR3 reads TGTGCCAGCAGGGGGAACACCGGGGAGCTGTTTCTT.

The chain combines TRBV14 with TRBJ2-7; D is perhaps TRBD2 (5 bases). The CDR3 runs 16 residues. V lost 2 bases and J 4 bases, leaving 18 bases between the germline ends. Germline CDR1 and CDR2: SGHDN and FVKESK. CDR3 region: CASSQREPGGRYEQYF. CDR3 nucleotides: TGTGCCAGCAGCCAACGGGAACCGGGTGGGCGTTACGAGCAGTACTTC.

This clonotype has at least ten counts. V and J are TRBV20-1 and TRBJ1-2; D remains unclear. Trimming left V 2 bases short and J 4 bases short, with 20 bases between. CDR1 is DFQATT and CDR2 is SNEGSKA in the germline V gene (reference sequence). This CDR3 has 16 amino acids. The CDR3 DNA follows: TGCAGTGCTAGAACTATCGGGCCGGCTGGAGGCTATGGCTACACCTTC. Its protein is CSARTIGPAGGYGYTF.

This clonotype was recorded many times. V usage is TRBV11-1 and J usage is TRBJ2-1, with D perhaps matching TRBD1 or TRBD2 (5 bases each). Germline V gene sequence: CDR1 SGHAT, CDR2 FQDESV (reference sequence). CDR3 length equals 17 residues. The V end was cut by 5 bases, the J end by 2 bases, with 19 bases between. The CDR3 region has the DNA TGTGCCAGCAGCCCAGGGACGTGGGGGATGGCCTACAATGAGCAGTTCTTC. It encodes CASSPGTWGMAYNEQFF.

In its sample, this clonotype was seen a few times. The CDR3 end shows no conserved phenylalanine or tryptophan, and so a read error is likely. This chain connects TRBV7-8 to TRBJ2-7; D is possibly TRBD1 (7 bases). Germline CDR1 reads SGHVS; CDR2 reads FQNEAQ. The CDR3 is 15 amino acids. The ends were cut back, 5 bases at V and 2 bases at J, with 16 bases in the middle. CDR3 nucleotides: TGTGCCAGCAGCCAAGGGGGCGGGGCCCCCTACGAGCAGTACCTC. Translating it yields CASSQGGGAPYEQYL.

This clonotype was detected many times. The V gene is TRBV20-1, the J gene TRBJ2-5; 10 bases agree with TRBD2. The CDR3 is made up of 17 amino acids. Trimming removed 0 bases from V and 4 bases from J; junction bases left unmatched: 11. Looked up from germline, CDR1 is DFQATT and CDR2 is SNEGSKA (reference sequence). The CDR3 DNA sequence: TGCAGTGCTAGAGACCAGAGCGGGGGGGAGTCGAGAGAGACCCAGTACTTC. As protein: CSARDQSGGESRETQYF.

The chain couples TRBV5-1 to TRBJ2-5, with 8 bases aligning to TRBD2. CDR3 length: 15 amino acids. Germline CDR1 reads SGHRS; CDR2 reads YFSETQ. Unmatched junction bases numbered 8, after V lost 1 base and J lost 6 bases. Here the CDR3 DNA reads TGCGCCAGCAGCTTGCTCGGGAGGGCCGCACAGACCCAGTACTTC. Its translation: CASSLLGRAAQTQYF. Filled out from reference TRBV5-1 and TRBJ2-5, the complete variable domain reads KAGVTQTPRYLIKTRGQQVTLSCSPISGHRSVSWYQQTPGQGLQFLFEYFSETQRNKGNFPGRFSGRQFSNSRSEMNVSTLELGDSALYLCASSLLGRAAQTQYFGPGTRLLVL.